The rows below give T cell receptor beta chains drawn from one sample of a study of T cell responses to AZD1222 COVID-19 vaccine. The table came from immunoSEQ multiplex PCR; TCRdb's copy has only in-frame clones and leaves some out. Found here are about 97,000 clones, more than 70% of them singletons; the top ten hold about 2.8%. Source: peripheral blood, taken on day 0 of AZD1222 vaccination. These receptors were taken from an adult in good health. Each CDR3 is given with its conserved first and last residue. A row's size may be missing; if present it is once, few, many or a size class.

cdr3_length j_call v_call clone_size cdr3_aa
12 TRBJ1-6 TRBV30 NA CACTRDRPPLHF
14 TRBJ1-4 TRBV15 NA CATSNRATNEKLFF
14 TRBJ1-2 TRBV7-2 NA CASSTETAHYGYTF
13 TRBJ2-1 TRBV1 NA CTSSPPSYNEQFF
15 TRBJ1-3 TRBV19 NA CASRTAAGAGNTIYF
14 TRBJ1-1 TRBV29-1 NA CSVERGLWDTEAFF
14 TRBJ2-7 TRBV7-2 NA CASSLEGTVAEQYF
14 TRBJ2-1 TRBV30 NA CAWSGGAGYNEQFF
15 TRBJ1-2 TRBV30 NA CAWRVQTAPSRGYTF
21 TRBJ2-3 TRBV27 NA CASSLSFALLAGGGPTDTQYF
14 TRBJ2-1 TRBV6-4 NA CASSLRILHGEQFF
15 TRBJ1-5 TRBV7-8 NA CASSLLTGDNQPQHF
13 TRBJ1-6 TRBV10-3 NA CAITDRGNSPLHF
13 TRBJ1-2 TRBV11-2 NA CASSLVRDGGYTF
13 TRBJ1-6 TRBV6-5 NA CASSWDSNSPLHF
14 TRBJ1-1 TRBV6-5 NA CASTNNGWYTEAFF
15 TRBJ2-5 TRBV5-1 NA CASYRDRGVGETQYF
13 TRBJ2-7 TRBV11-3 NA CASSPDRSREQYF
14 TRBJ1-4 TRBV5-1 NA CASSLLTEDEKLFF
16 TRBJ2-1 TRBV4-1 once CASSQESGQSYNEQFF
16 TRBJ1-2 TRBV27 NA CASSLSRGEGFHGYTF
13 TRBJ2-7 TRBV5-6 NA CASSPRPFYEQYF
13 TRBJ1-5 TRBV2 NA CASSPRSNQPQHF
15 TRBJ2-7 TRBV25-1 NA CASEPFSGTGYEQYF
13 TRBJ2-3 TRBV5-6 NA CASSLLGTDTQYF
15 TRBJ1-3 TRBV30 NA CAWNTDRGTGNTIYF
13 TRBJ2-7 TRBV7-9 NA CASMESTHYEQYF